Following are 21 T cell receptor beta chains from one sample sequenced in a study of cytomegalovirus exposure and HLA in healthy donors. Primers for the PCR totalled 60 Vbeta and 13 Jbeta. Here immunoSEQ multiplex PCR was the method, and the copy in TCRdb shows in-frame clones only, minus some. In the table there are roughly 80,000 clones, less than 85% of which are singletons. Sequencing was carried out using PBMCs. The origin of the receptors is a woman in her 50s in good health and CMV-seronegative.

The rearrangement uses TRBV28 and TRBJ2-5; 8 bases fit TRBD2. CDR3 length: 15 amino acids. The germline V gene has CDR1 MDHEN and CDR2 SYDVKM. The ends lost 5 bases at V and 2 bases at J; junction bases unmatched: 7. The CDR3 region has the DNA TGTGCCAGCAGTCCGGGGGGGGTTATACAAGAGACCCAGTACTTC. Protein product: CASSPGGVIQETQYF.

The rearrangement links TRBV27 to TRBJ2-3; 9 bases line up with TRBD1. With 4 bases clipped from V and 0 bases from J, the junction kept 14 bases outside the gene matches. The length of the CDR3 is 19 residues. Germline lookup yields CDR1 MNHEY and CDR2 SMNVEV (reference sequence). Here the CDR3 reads CASSSSTPPGTGSTDTQYF. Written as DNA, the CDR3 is TGTGCCAGCAGTTCAAGCACACCACCCGGGACAGGGAGCACAGATACGCAGTATTTT.

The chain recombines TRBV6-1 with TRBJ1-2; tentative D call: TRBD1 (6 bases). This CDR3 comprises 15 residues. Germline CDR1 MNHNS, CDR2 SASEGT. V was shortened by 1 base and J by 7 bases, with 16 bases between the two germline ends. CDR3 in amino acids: CASSEERTGIGGYTF. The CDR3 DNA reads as TGTGCCAGCAGTGAAGAAAGAACAGGGATAGGTGGCTACACCTTC.

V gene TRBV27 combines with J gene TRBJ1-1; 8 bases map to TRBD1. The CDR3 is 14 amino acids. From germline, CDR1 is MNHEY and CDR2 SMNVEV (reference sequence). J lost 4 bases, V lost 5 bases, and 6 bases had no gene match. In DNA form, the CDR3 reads TGTGCCAGCAGTCTCAGGGGGCTTGGCACTGAAGCTTTCTTT. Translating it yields CASSLRGLGTEAFF.

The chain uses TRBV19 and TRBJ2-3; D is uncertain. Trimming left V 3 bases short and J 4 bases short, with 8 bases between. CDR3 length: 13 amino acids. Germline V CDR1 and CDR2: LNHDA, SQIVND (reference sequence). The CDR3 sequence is CASSMGGADTQYF. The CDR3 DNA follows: TGTGCCAGTAGTATGGGTGGAGCAGATACGCAGTATTTT.

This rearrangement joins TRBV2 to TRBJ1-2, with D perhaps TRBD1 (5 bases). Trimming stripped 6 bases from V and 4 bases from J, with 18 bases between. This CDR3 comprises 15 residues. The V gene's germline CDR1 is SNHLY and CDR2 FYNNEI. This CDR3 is CASSADSATPYGYTF. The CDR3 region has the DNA TGTGCCAGCAGCGCCGACAGTGCAACCCCCTATGGCTACACCTTC.

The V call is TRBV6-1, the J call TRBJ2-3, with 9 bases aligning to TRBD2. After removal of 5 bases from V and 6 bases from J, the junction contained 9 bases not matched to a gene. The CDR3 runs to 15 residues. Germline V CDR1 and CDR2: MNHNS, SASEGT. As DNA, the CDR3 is TGTGCCAGCAGTACCATGCGGGGGGGCGCTGATACGCAGTATTTT. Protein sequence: CASSTMRGGADTQYF.

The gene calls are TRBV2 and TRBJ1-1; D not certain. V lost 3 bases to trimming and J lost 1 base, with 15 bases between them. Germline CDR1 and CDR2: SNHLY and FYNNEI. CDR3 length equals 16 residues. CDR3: CASSDGPEVANTEAFF. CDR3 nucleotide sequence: TGTGCCAGCAGTGACGGCCCCGAGGTGGCGAACACTGAAGCTTTCTTT.

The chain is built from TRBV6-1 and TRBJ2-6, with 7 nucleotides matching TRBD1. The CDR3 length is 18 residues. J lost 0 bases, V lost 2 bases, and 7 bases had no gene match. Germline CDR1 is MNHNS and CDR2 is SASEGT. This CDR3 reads CASSEFDRANSGANVLTF. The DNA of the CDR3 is TGTGCCAGCAGTGAATTCGACAGGGCTAACTCTGGGGCCAACGTCCTGACTTTC.

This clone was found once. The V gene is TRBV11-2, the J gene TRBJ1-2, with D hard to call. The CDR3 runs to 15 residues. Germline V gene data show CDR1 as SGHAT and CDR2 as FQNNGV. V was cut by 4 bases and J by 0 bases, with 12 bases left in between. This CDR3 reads CASSSGDLTNYGYTF. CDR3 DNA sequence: TGTGCCAGCAGCTCCGGAGACCTGACTAACTATGGCTACACCTTC.

In DNA form, the CDR3 reads TGTGCCAGCAGTTTAACTGGACAGAATGACCGAAGTGAGCAGTTCTTC. The encoded protein is CASSLTGQNDRSEQFF. The chain carries TRBV27 and TRBJ2-1; possibly TRBD1 for D (6 bases). The CDR3 totals 16 residues. Germline loops: CDR1 MNHEY, CDR2 SMNVEV (reference sequence). Trimming removed 2 bases from V and 9 bases from J, with 20 bases in between.

The DNA of the CDR3 is TGTGCCAGTAGCCACGGGACTGAAGCTTTCTTT. Translating gives CASSHGTEAFF. The V and J genes are TRBV19 and TRBJ1-1; D not resolved. CDR1 is LNHDA, CDR2 SQIVND, per germline (reference sequence). This CDR3 comprises 11 residues. The germline V and J ends were trimmed by 6 bases and 5 bases, with 7 bases remaining between them.

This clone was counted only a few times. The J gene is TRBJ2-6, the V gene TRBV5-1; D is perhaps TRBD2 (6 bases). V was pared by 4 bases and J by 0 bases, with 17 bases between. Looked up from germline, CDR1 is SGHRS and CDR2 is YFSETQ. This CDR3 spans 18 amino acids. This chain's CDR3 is CASSRETATLSGANVLTF. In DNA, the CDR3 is TGCGCCAGCAGCCGGGAGACGGCCACCCTCTCTGGGGCCAACGTCCTGACTTTC.

The CDR3 is CASSTSPGTVNTGELFF. The CDR3 nucleotides are TGTGCCAGCAGCACTTCCCCCGGGACAGTTAACACCGGGGAGCTGTTTTTT. The genes are TRBV4-2 and TRBJ2-2; 7 positions match TRBD1. The V gene end was trimmed by 5 bases and the J gene end by 2 bases; junction bases not matched to a gene: 11. The V gene's germline CDR1 is LGHNA and CDR2 YNFKEQ. The CDR3 length is 17 residues.

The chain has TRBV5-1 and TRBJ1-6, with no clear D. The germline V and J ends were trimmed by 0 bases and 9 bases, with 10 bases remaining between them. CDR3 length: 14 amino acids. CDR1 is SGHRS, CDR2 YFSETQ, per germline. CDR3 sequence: CASSLAGLGSPLHF. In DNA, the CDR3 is TGCGCCAGCAGCTTGGCCGGACTGGGTTCACCCCTCCACTTT.

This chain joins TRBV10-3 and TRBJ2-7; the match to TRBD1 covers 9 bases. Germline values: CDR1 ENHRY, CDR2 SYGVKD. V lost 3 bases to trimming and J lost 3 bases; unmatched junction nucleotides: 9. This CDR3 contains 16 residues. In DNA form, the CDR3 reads TGTGCCATCAGTGAATCCCCGGGACAGGGCTACTACGAGCAGTACTTC. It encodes CAISESPGQGYYEQYF.

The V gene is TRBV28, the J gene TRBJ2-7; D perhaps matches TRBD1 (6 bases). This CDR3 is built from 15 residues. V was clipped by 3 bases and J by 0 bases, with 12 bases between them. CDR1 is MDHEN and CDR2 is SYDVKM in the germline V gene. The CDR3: CASSLSGTSSYEQYF. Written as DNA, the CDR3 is TGTGCCAGCAGTTTGTCCGGGACATCCTCCTACGAGCAGTACTTC.

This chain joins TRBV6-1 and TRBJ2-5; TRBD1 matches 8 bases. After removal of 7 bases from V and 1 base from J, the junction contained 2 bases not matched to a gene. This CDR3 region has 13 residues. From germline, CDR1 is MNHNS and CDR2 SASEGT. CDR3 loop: CASKTGVQETQYF. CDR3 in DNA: TGTGCCAGCAAGACAGGGGTCCAAGAGACCCAGTACTTC.

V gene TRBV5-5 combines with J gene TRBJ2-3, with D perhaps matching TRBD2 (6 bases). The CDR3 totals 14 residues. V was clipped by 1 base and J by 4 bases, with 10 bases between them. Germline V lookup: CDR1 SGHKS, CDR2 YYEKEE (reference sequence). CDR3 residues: CASSLRGGADTQYF. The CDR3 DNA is TGTGCCAGCAGCTTGAGGGGAGGTGCAGATACGCAGTATTTT.

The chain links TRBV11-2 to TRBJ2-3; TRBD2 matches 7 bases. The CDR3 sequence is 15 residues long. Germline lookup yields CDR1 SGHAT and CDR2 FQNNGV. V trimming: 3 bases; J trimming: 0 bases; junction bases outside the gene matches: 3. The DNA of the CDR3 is TGTGCCAGCAGCTTCGCGGGAGCTAGCACAGATACGCAGTATTTT. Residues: CASSFAGASTDTQYF. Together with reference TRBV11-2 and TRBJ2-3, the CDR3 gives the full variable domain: EAGVAQSPRYKIIEKRQSVAFWCNPISGHATLYWYQQILGQGPKLLIQFQNNGVVDDSQLPKDRFSAERLKGVDSTLKIQPAKLEDSAVYLCASSFAGASTDTQYFGPGTRLTVL.

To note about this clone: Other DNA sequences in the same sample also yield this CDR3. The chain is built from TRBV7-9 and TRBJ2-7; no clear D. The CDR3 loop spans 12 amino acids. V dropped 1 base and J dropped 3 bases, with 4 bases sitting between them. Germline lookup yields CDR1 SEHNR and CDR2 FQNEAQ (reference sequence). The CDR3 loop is CASSLGSYEQYF. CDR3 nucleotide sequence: TGTGCCAGCAGCTTAGGCAGCTACGAGCAGTACTTC.